These 9 T cell receptor beta chains were sequenced from one sample in a study of PD-1 blockade in mismatch repair-deficient tumors. Method: immunoSEQ multiplex PCR; TCRdb's copy keeps in-frame clones and lacks some. The table shows about 38,000 clones, with around 79% occurring only once. The input for sequencing was peripheral blood, taken 4 weeks after starting pembrolizumab. The origin of the receptors is an adult with mismatch repair-deficient cancer.

This sequence joins TRBV30 and TRBJ2-7; 7 bases are shared with TRBD2. The V and J ends lost 0 bases and 7 bases, in that order; junction bases with no gene match: 6. Germline CDR1 and CDR2: GTSNPN and SVGIG (reference sequence). The CDR3 has 13 amino acids. CDR3: CAWSVVSGGEQYF. The DNA of the CDR3 is TGTGCCTGGAGTGTAGTTTCGGGGGGTGAGCAGTACTTC.

This clone was observed a handful of times. The V gene is TRBV19, the J gene TRBJ2-2, with 9 nucleotides matching TRBD1. CDR3 length equals 16 residues. J was trimmed by 7 bases and V by 1 base; bases with no gene match: 7. The germline CDR1 and CDR2 sequences are LNHDA and SQIVND (reference sequence). CDR3 DNA sequence: TGTGCCAGTAGTATAGTTGGACAGGGGCAAAACGGGGAGCTGTTTTTT. Translation: CASSIVGQGQNGELFF.

The chain has TRBV10-1 and TRBJ2-7, with 10 positions matching TRBD2. Germline V gene sequence: CDR1 WNHNN, CDR2 SYGVQD (reference sequence). With V trimmed by 2 bases and J by 3 bases, 4 bases remained unmatched. The CDR3 length is 15 residues. CDR3 in amino acids: CASSEGLAEYYEQYF. CDR3 bases: TGCGCCAGCAGTGAGGGACTAGCGGAATACTACGAGCAGTACTTC.

The chain employs TRBV9 and TRBJ2-1; D ambiguous. Germline V gene sequence: CDR1 SGDLS, CDR2 YYNGEE. Trimming took off 0 bases at V and 3 bases at J, with 7 bases between the two ends. CDR3 length equals 14 residues. The DNA of the CDR3 is TGTGCCAGCAGCGTAGCTACCAGCTACAATGAGCAGTTCTTC. Translating it yields CASSVATSYNEQFF.

This chain connects TRBV5-1 to TRBJ1-1, with D unresolved. The CDR3 is made up of 15 amino acids. Between the trimmed V and J ends, which lost 4 bases and 1 base, there was a span of 14 bases. Germline CDR1 reads SGHRS; CDR2 reads YFSETQ. CDR3 region: CASSHDPAGNTEAFF. CDR3 bases: TGCGCCAGCAGCCACGACCCCGCCGGGAACACTGAAGCTTTCTTT.

The J gene is TRBJ1-2, the V gene TRBV5-4, with D possibly being TRBD1 (6 bases). The CDR3 has 14 residues. V dropped 4 bases and J dropped 3 bases, with 13 bases sitting between them. The V gene's germline CDR1 is SGHNT and CDR2 YYREEE (reference sequence). DNA of the CDR3: TGTGCCAGCAGCACGTCGACAGGCGACTATGGCTACACCTTC. Translation gives CASSTSTGDYGYTF.

This clone occurred once. The V gene is TRBV4-1, the J gene TRBJ2-1, with D maybe TRBD2 (6 bases). Trimming pared 0 bases from V and 11 bases from J, leaving 14 bases between. Germline V gene lookup returns CDR1 MGHRA and CDR2 YSYEKL. This CDR3 is built from 14 residues. The CDR3 nucleotides are TGCGCCAGCAGCCAAGATCTGGCGGGGAGGCAGCAGTTCTTC. Amino acids: CASSQDLAGRQQFF.

The rearrangement joins TRBV4-3 to TRBJ2-3; TRBD1 aligns across 8 bases. Germline V gene lookup returns CDR1 LGHNA and CDR2 YSLEER. V gave up 2 bases and J gave up 2 bases; unmatched junction bases: 9. This CDR3 is 17 amino acids long. For the CDR3, the DNA is TGCGCCAGCAGCCAATCTTCCACAGGGGGTCACACAGATACGCAGTATTTT. It is translated as CASSQSSTGGHTDTQYF.

This rearrangement joins TRBV10-2 to TRBJ2-7; D not resolved. CDR1 and CDR2 from the germline V gene are WSHSY and SAAADI. The CDR3 runs to 13 residues. V dropped 0 bases and J dropped 6 bases, with 9 bases sitting between them. The CDR3 is CASSESEIPEQYF. CDR3 nucleotides: TGCGCCAGCAGTGAGTCTGAGATACCCGAGCAGTACTTC.